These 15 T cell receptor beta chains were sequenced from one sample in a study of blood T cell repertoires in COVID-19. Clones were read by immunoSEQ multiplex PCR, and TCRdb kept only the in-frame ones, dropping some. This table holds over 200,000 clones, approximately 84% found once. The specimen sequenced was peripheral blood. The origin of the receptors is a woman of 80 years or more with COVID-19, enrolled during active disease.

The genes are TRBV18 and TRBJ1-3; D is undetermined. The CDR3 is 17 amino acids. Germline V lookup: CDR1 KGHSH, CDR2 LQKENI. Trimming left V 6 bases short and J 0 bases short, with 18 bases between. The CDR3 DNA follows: TGTGCCAGCTCGTCCGGTCTGTCTGGGAGCTCTGGAAACACCATATATTTT. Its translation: CASSSGLSGSSGNTIYF.

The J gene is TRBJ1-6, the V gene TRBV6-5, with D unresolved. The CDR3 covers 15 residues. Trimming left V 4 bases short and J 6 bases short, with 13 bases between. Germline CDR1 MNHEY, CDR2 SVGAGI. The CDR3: CASSWNMEVNSPLHF. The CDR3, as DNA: TGTGCCAGCAGTTGGAATATGGAGGTTAATTCACCCCTCCACTTT.

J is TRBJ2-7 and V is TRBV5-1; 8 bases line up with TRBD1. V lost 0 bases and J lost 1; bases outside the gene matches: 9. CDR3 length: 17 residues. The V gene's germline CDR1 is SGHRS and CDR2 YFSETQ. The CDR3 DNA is TGCGCCAGCAGCTTGGCCGGAGAGGACAGGGAATCCTACGAGCAGTACTTC. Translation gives CASSLAGEDRESYEQYF.

The CDR3 is CASSGSGNSPLHF. The CDR3 DNA is TGTGCCAGCAGCGGAAGCGGTAATTCACCCCTCCACTTT. The chain links TRBV7-3 to TRBJ1-6; D remains unclear. The V and J ends lost 5 bases and 6 bases respectively, with 8 bases between them. The CDR3 has 13 residues. CDR1 and CDR2 (germline): SGHTA, FQGTGA.

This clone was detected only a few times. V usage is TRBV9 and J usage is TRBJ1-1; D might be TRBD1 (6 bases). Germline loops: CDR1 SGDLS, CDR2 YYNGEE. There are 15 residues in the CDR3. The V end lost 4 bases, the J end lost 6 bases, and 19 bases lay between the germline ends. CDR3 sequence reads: CASSKAQGHMAEAFF. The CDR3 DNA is TGTGCCAGCAGCAAGGCACAGGGACACATGGCTGAAGCTTTCTTT.

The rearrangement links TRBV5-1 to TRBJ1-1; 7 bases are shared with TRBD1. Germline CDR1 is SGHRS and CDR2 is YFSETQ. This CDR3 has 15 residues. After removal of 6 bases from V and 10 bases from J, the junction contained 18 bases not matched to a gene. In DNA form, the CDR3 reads TGCGCCAGCAATCAGGGGGGCGCGTCTAGTAAGGTAGCTTTCTTT. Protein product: CASNQGGASSKVAFF.

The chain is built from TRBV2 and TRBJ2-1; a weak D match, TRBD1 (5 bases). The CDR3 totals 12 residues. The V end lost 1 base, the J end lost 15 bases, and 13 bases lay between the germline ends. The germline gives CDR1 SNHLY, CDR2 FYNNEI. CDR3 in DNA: TGTGCCAGCAGTGAAGGACAGAGAGTACGGTTCTTC. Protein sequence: CASSEGQRVRFF.

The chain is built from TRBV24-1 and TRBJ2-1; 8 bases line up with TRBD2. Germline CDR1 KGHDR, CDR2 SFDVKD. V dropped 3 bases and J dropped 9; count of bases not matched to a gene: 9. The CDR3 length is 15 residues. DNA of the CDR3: TGTGCCACCAGTGATCCCCGGGCGGGGGGAGGTGAGCAGTTCTTC. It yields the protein CATSDPRAGGGEQFF.

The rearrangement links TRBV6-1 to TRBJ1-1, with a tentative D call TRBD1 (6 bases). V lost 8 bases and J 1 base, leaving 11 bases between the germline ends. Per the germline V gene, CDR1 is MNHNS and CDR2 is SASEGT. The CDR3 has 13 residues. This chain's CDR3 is CASRRGGNTEAFF. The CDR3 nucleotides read TGTGCCAGCCGCAGGGGCGGGAACACTGAAGCTTTCTTT.

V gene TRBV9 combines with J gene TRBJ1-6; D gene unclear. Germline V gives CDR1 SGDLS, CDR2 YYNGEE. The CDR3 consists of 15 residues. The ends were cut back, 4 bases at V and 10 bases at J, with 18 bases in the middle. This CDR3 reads CASSSIEGFGSPLHF. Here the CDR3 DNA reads TGTGCCAGCAGCTCGATAGAGGGTTTTGGCTCACCCCTCCACTTT.

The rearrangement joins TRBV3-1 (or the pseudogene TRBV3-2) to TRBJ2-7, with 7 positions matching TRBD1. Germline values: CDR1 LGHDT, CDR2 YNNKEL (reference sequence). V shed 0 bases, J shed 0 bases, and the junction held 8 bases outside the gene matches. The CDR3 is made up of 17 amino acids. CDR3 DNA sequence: TGTGCCAGCAGCCAAGACGTGCGACAGGGTACCTCCTACGAGCAGTACTTC. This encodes CASSQDVRQGTSYEQYF.

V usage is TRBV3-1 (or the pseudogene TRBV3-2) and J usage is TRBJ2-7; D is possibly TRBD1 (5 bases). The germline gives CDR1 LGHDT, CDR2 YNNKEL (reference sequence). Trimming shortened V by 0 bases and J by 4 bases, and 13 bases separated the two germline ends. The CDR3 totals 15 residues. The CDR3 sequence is CASSQDLGARYEQYF. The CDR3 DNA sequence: TGTGCCAGCAGCCAAGACCTAGGGGCACGATACGAGCAGTACTTC.

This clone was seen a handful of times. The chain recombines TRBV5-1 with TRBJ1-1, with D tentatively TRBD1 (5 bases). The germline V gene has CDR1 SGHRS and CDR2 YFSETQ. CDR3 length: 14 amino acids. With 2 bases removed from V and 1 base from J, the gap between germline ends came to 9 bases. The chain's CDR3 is CASSFDGQNTEAFF. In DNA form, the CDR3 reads TGCGCCAGCAGCTTCGACGGACAGAACACTGAAGCTTTCTTT.

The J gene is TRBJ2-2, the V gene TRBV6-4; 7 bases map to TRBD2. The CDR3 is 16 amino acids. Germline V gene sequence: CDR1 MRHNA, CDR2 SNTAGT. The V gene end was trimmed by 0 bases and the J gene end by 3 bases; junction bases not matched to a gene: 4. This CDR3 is CASSDSRRGDTGELFF. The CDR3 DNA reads TGTGCCAGCAGTGACTCCCGCCGGGGGGACACCGGGGAGCTGTTTTTT.

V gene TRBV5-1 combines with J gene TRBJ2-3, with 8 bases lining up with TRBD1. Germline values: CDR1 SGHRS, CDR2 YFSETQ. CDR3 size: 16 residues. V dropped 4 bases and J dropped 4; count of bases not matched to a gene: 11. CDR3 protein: CASSRRLTGAADTQYF. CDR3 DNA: TGCGCCAGCAGCCGAAGATTGACAGGGGCGGCAGATACGCAGTATTTT.